This T cell receptor beta chain was sequenced in a study of cytomegalovirus exposure and HLA in healthy donors. Whole-study context: Of all 400 or so donors who were genotyped, under 90% belonged to the Caucasian-associated ancestry cluster.

With regard to this clone: A read error may produce the germline difference seen at one junction end.

The study ran its PCR with 60 Vbeta and 13 Jbeta primers. Sequenced by immunoSEQ multiplex PCR; TCRdb stores in-frame clones only, minus some. The profile shows approximately 290,000 clones, approximately 80% of them singletons. The CDR3 is 12 residues long. Germline CDR1 SEHNR, CDR2 FQNEAQ (reference sequence). This clonotype was obtained from a girl aged 2-15 years in good health and CMV-seronegative. V and J are TRBV7-9 and TRBJ1-1; D is uncertain. Sequenced material: PBMCs. The CDR3 loop reads CSSSLSETEAFF. Written as DNA, the CDR3 is TGTTCCAGCAGCTTATCGGAGACTGAAGCTTTCTTT.